The 25 T cell receptor beta chains given below trace back to one sample, sequenced in a study of cytotoxic CD8 clonotypes in ibrutinib-treated CLL. Generated by immunoSEQ multiplex PCR, the TCRdb table keeps only in-frame clones and is missing some. Of tens of thousands of clones in the sample, roughly 50% are singletons; the top ten hold about 20%. The starting material was PBMCs, obtained after 24 months of ibrutinib treatment. The receptor set was obtained from a human donor with chronic lymphocytic leukemia.

The chain joins TRBV28 to TRBJ2-7; TRBD2 matches at 7 bases. Germline V gene lookup returns CDR1 MDHEN and CDR2 SYDVKM. The CDR3 has 14 amino acids. With 5 bases clipped from V and 1 base from J, the junction kept 5 bases outside the gene matches. CDR3 loop: CASSLLGRSYEQYV. The CDR3 DNA reads as TGTGCCAGCAGTCTCCTCGGGAGGTCCTACGAGCAGTACGTC.

This clone was found many times. V is TRBV6-6 and J is TRBJ2-2; no clear D. From germline, CDR1 is MNHNY and CDR2 SVGAGI (reference sequence). Between the trimmed V and J ends, which lost 7 bases and 5 bases, there was a span of 5 bases. The CDR3 totals 11 residues. In DNA form, the CDR3 reads TGTGCCAGCAAGGAGACCGGGGAGCTGTTTTTT. Amino acids: CASKETGELFF.

This clone was recorded a few times. The V and J genes are TRBV11-2 and TRBJ2-1; D ambiguous. Trimming left V 3 bases short and J 7 bases short, with 7 bases between. Germline-derived CDR1 and CDR2 are SGHAT and FQNNGV. The CDR3 sequence is 12 residues long. The DNA of the CDR3 is TGTGCCAGCAGCTTCTTTCAAAATGAGCAGTTCTTC. Encoded protein: CASSFFQNEQFF. The whole variable domain, filled in from reference TRBV11-2 and TRBJ2-1, reads EAGVAQSPRYKIIEKRQSVAFWCNPISGHATLYWYQQILGQGPKLLIQFQNNGVVDDSQLPKDRFSAERLKGVDSTLKIQPAKLEDSAVYLCASSFFQNEQFFGPGTRLTVL.

The chain is built from TRBV4-2 and TRBJ1-5; a possible D gene is TRBD1 (5 bases). The CDR3 runs to 15 residues. CDR1 and CDR2 from the germline V gene are LGHNA and YNFKEQ. Trimming pared 5 bases from V and 1 base from J, leaving 12 bases between. The CDR3 here is CASSFGGFSNQPQHF. The CDR3 nucleotides are TGTGCCAGCAGCTTTGGGGGATTCAGCAATCAGCCCCAGCATTTT.

This sequence joins TRBV6-1 and TRBJ2-3, with 9 bases identical to TRBD2. Losses at the gene ends were 5 bases for V and 0 bases for J; bases not matched to a gene: 3. Looked up from germline, CDR1 is MNHNS and CDR2 is SASEGT. There are 15 residues in the CDR3. CDR3 DNA sequence: TGTGCCAGCAGTACTAGCGGGTTAAGCACAGATACGCAGTATTTT. Translation gives CASSTSGLSTDTQYF.

This clone was observed a few times. V usage is TRBV11-2 and J usage is TRBJ1-2; no reliable D call. V dropped 5 bases and J dropped 4 bases, with 14 bases sitting between them. CDR1 SGHAT and CDR2 FQNNGV come from the germline V gene. The CDR3 runs to 14 residues. CDR3 protein: CASSLPVIPYGYTF. DNA for the CDR3: TGTGCCAGCAGCCTACCGGTGATCCCCTATGGCTACACCTTC.

This clone was counted between two and nine times. Other DNA sequences in the sample encode the same CDR3. V gene TRBV18 combines with J gene TRBJ1-2; 7 nucleotides align to TRBD1. The CDR3 runs to 16 residues. CDR1 KGHSH and CDR2 LQKENI come from the germline V gene. V lost 3 bases to trimming and J lost 0 bases; unmatched junction nucleotides: 7. CDR3 region: CASSPQGTVANYGYTF. CDR3 nucleotides: TGTGCCAGCTCACCGCAAGGGACAGTAGCTAACTATGGCTACACCTTC.

The J gene is TRBJ2-7, the V gene TRBV28; 9 bases agree with TRBD1. The V gene end was trimmed by 4 bases and the J gene end by 1 base; junction bases not matched to a gene: 8. This CDR3 contains 16 residues. Germline V gene data show CDR1 as MDHEN and CDR2 as SYDVKM. The CDR3 nucleotides are TGTGCCAGCAGTTCGAGAGGACAGGGGATTTCCTACGAGCAGTACTTC. Residues: CASSSRGQGISYEQYF.

This clone was observed many times. The chain links TRBV10-3 to TRBJ2-7; D may be TRBD2 (5 bases). Germline-derived CDR1 and CDR2 are ENHRY and SYGVKD. Between the trimmed V and J ends, which lost 8 bases and 6 bases, there was a span of 17 bases. This CDR3 comprises 13 residues. Written as DNA, the CDR3 is TGTGCCATCGGGAAAACAGACGGAGGCGAGCAGTACTTC. Translating gives CAIGKTDGGEQYF.

The chain joins TRBV7-2 to TRBJ2-3; D perhaps matches TRBD2 (6 bases). CDR1 is SGHTA, CDR2 FQGNSA, per germline. V lost 3 bases and J 1 base, leaving 8 bases between the germline ends. The CDR3 length is 14 residues. CDR3 sequence reads: CASSLWGGTDTQYF. In nucleotides, the CDR3 is TGTGCCAGCAGCTTGTGGGGGGGCACAGATACGCAGTATTTT.

The rearrangement uses TRBV5-1 and TRBJ2-3, with 10 positions matching TRBD2. In germline, CDR1 is SGHRS, CDR2 YFSETQ. V shed 2 bases, J shed 2 bases, and the junction held 2 bases outside the gene matches. This CDR3 spans 15 amino acids. The CDR3 reads CASSFLAGDTDTQYF. The DNA for the CDR3 is TGCGCCAGCAGCTTCCTAGCGGGGGACACAGATACGCAGTATTTT.

This chain links TRBV7-6 with TRBJ2-3, with 7 nucleotides matching TRBD2. The CDR3 has 16 amino acids. Germline V CDR1 and CDR2: SGHVS, FNYEAQ. The trim removed 5 bases at V and 2 bases at J, leaving 10 bases unmatched. Here the CDR3 reads CASSDSLADPTDTQYF. CDR3 coding DNA: TGTGCCAGCAGCGACTCCCTAGCGGACCCCACAGATACGCAGTATTTT.

This clone was recorded at least ten times. The V and J genes are TRBV18 and TRBJ1-1; D possibly corresponds to TRBD1 (6 bases). The CDR3 runs to 14 residues. Germline V gene lookup returns CDR1 KGHSH and CDR2 LQKENI. Trimming shortened V by 1 base and J by 5 bases, and 11 bases separated the two germline ends. The CDR3 nucleotides are TGTGCCAGCTCACCACGGCCAGGGGAAACTGAAGCTTTCTTT. Translated, it gives CASSPRPGETEAFF.

The V and J genes are TRBV29-1 and TRBJ2-1; D is unclear. The CDR3 spans 10 residues. Trimming stripped 4 bases from V and 7 bases from J, with 5 bases between. CDR1 and CDR2 from the germline V gene are SQVTM and ANQGSEA. In nucleotides, the CDR3 is TGCAGCGTTGTTGAGAATGAGCAGTTCTTC. It codes for CSVVENEQFF.

The chain uses TRBV20-1 and TRBJ2-1, with 11 positions matching TRBD2. Germline lookup yields CDR1 DFQATT and CDR2 SNEGSKA (reference sequence). V was pared by 6 bases and J by 9 bases, with 1 base of the junction left unmatched. The CDR3 is 11 amino acids. CDR3 amino acids: CSALAGGEQFF. The CDR3 DNA reads as TGCAGTGCCCTAGCGGGAGGTGAGCAGTTCTTC.

This clone was recorded many times. V and J are TRBV27 and TRBJ2-1, with a weak D call TRBD2 (6 bases). Germline V gives CDR1 MNHEY, CDR2 SMNVEV (reference sequence). This CDR3 contains 13 residues. V lost 6 bases, J lost 10 bases, and 16 bases lay in between. CDR3: CASSHMRLGEQFF. In DNA, the CDR3 is TGTGCCAGCAGCCATATGAGACTAGGCGAGCAGTTCTTC.

J is TRBJ2-1 and V is TRBV14; D gene ambiguous. The CDR3 consists of 15 residues. CDR1 and CDR2 from the germline V gene are SGHDN and FVKESK. V was cut by 4 bases and J by 5 bases, with 15 bases left in between. This chain's CDR3 is CASSPIGPGNNEQFF. The DNA for the CDR3 is TGTGCCAGCAGCCCGATCGGTCCCGGTAACAATGAGCAGTTCTTC.

V is TRBV27 and J is TRBJ1-1; 7 positions match TRBD1. V trimming: 3 bases; J trimming: 3 bases; junction bases outside the gene matches: 10. The germline gives CDR1 MNHEY, CDR2 SMNVEV (reference sequence). This CDR3 comprises 16 residues. CDR3 amino acids: CASSFYRGFRDTEAFF. The CDR3 DNA is TGTGCCAGCAGTTTTTACAGGGGATTCAGGGACACTGAAGCTTTCTTT.

In this sample, this clone turned up a few times. This chain joins TRBV19 and TRBJ1-1; no clear D. Germline V gives CDR1 LNHDA, CDR2 SQIVND (reference sequence). V was clipped by 3 bases and J by 6 bases, with 11 bases between them. The CDR3 has 13 amino acids. CDR3 sequence reads: CASSISGRAEAFF. CDR3 DNA: TGTGCCAGTAGTATCAGTGGGAGGGCTGAAGCTTTCTTT.

The V and J genes are TRBV4-1 and TRBJ1-5; the match to TRBD1 covers 9 bases. In germline, CDR1 is MGHRA, CDR2 YSYEKL. Trimming took 4 bases from V and 8 from J; bases not matched to a gene: 3. The CDR3 consists of 13 residues. The chain's CDR3 is CASSRGQGEPQHF. CDR3 coding DNA: TGCGCCAGCAGCCGGGGACAGGGTGAGCCCCAGCATTTT.

The chain is built from TRBV25-1 and TRBJ1-1; D is unresolved. V lost 6 bases to trimming and J lost 4 bases, with 12 bases between them. Germline assignment: CDR1 MGHDK and CDR2 SYGVNS. The CDR3 consists of 13 residues. The CDR3 spells CASRSTGTTEAFF. CDR3 bases: TGTGCCAGCAGGTCTACGGGAACCACTGAAGCTTTCTTT.

This rearrangement joins TRBV28 to TRBJ2-1; a possible D gene is TRBD1 (6 bases). V lost 2 bases and J 6 bases, leaving 14 bases between the germline ends. CDR3 size: 15 residues. The V gene's germline CDR1 is MDHEN and CDR2 SYDVKM. The chain's CDR3 is CASSLTFLGGNEQFF. The CDR3, as DNA: TGTGCCAGCAGTTTAACTTTCCTAGGGGGCAATGAGCAGTTCTTC.

This chain connects TRBV4-1 to TRBJ2-1; 8 positions agree with TRBD2. Trimming at V came to 2 bases and at J to 6 bases, leaving 6 bases not matched to a gene. The germline gives CDR1 MGHRA, CDR2 YSYEKL. The CDR3 has 15 residues. CDR3 nucleotide sequence: TGCGCCAGCAGCCAACGTAGCGGGGTGGCCAATGAGCAGTTCTTC. Translating it yields CASSQRSGVANEQFF.

The chain recombines TRBV7-2 with TRBJ2-3; D not certain. The CDR3 consists of 15 residues. The germline V gene encodes CDR1 SGHTA and CDR2 FQGNSA. Trimming removed 1 base at V and 1 base at J, with 9 bases between. The CDR3 here is CASSLVRLRTDTQYF. The CDR3 DNA follows: TGTGCCAGCAGCTTAGTGAGGCTACGCACAGATACGCAGTATTTT.

This clone showed up just a few times. The gene calls are TRBV11-1 and TRBJ2-5, with 8 nucleotides matching TRBD2. Germline assignment: CDR1 SGHAT and CDR2 FQDESV (reference sequence). V was clipped by 5 bases and J by 5 bases; unmatched bases: 7. This CDR3 region has 14 residues. CDR3 nucleotide sequence: TGTGCCAGCAGCCTCCGGGGGGGCGCCGAGACCCAGTACTTC. It codes for CASSLRGGAETQYF.